Included here is one T cell receptor beta chain sequence, with context. The antigen is undetermined. The protocol was immunoSEQ multiplex PCR, while the TCRdb copy is restricted to in-frame clones and leaves out a portion. Here the sample spans around 160,000 clones, about 93% being singletons. V dropped 5 bases and J dropped 10; count of bases not matched to a gene: 18. The CDR3 contains 17 residues. Germline V gives CDR1 SGHVS, CDR2 FQNEAQ. The data belong to a study of T cell responses to AZD1222 COVID-19 vaccine. Findings of the study overall: Only a handful of individuals given AZD1222 were seropositive at baseline. Two AZD1222 administrations were followed by greater Spike-specific TCR breadth and depth. The study found vaccine-associated CD4 TCRs spanning spike, dominant at 160-218 and 743-854.

Sample: peripheral blood, taken on day 0 of AZD1222 vaccination. This receptor was taken from an adult in good health. The chain has TRBV7-8 and TRBJ1-4; the match to TRBD1 covers 8 bases. The CDR3 spells CASSLPRRDRQFGKLFF. Here the CDR3 DNA reads TGTGCCAGCAGCCTGCCCCGAAGGGACAGGCAATTTGGAAAACTGTTTTTT.